These 9 T cell receptor beta chains were sequenced from one sample in a study of blood T cells in healthy people across ages. The use of a sample-barcoded 5' primer and a J-beta primer mix characterized a second PCR of roughly 6 to 11 cycles. Via MiXCR, TCRdb re-called the 5' RACE reads, giving one row per CDR3 protein. The sample yields about 900,000 distinct CDR3 sequences, about 48% seen once. The sequenced sample consisted of blood. The receptors were gathered from a young man in good health.

The chain is built from TRBV24-1 and TRBJ2-7; 7 bases map to TRBD1. J was trimmed by 0 bases and V by 5 bases; bases with no gene match: 9. Germline V gene lookup returns CDR1 KGHDR and CDR2 SFDVKD. The CDR3 runs 16 residues. The CDR3 sequence is CATSGKDRSNSYEQYF. The CDR3 nucleotides are TGTGCCACCAGTGGCAAGGACAGGTCTAACTCCTACGAGCAGTACTTC.

A few counts support this clonotype. The gene calls are TRBV20-1 and TRBJ2-3; 7 bases fit TRBD2. This CDR3 spans 17 amino acids. Germline V gene data show CDR1 as DFQATT and CDR2 as SNEGSKA (reference sequence). Trimming at V came to 0 bases and at J to 4 bases, leaving 13 bases not matched to a gene. The CDR3 protein is CSARDPLREGPADTQYF. Here the CDR3 DNA reads TGCAGTGCTAGAGATCCCCTCAGGGAGGGTCCGGCAGATACGCAGTATTTT.

The chain carries TRBV29-1 and TRBJ2-3; D is uncertain. This CDR3 is built from 11 residues. The germline V gene has CDR1 SQVTM and CDR2 ANQGSEA. V shed 6 bases and J shed 5 bases, with 9 bases lying between them. The chain's CDR3 is CSVRKLDTQYF. The CDR3 DNA reads as TGCAGCGTGCGAAAGCTAGATACGCAGTATTTT.

This clonotype has more than one count but fewer than ten. This chain uses TRBV5-1 with TRBJ2-1, with a tentative D call TRBD1 (5 bases). The germline V and J ends were trimmed by 0 bases and 7 bases, with 14 bases remaining between them. CDR1 and CDR2 (germline): SGHRS, YFSETQ. The CDR3 loop spans 15 amino acids. CDR3 sequence: CASSLDATAINEQFF. The CDR3 bases are TGCGCCAGCAGCTTGGATGCGACAGCCATTAATGAGCAGTTCTTC.

This clonotype has a handful of counts. This chain connects TRBV29-1 to TRBJ2-7; TRBD1 agrees at 8 bases. This CDR3 has 14 amino acids. J lost 2 bases, V lost 4 bases, and 7 bases had no gene match. CDR1 is SQVTM, CDR2 ANQGSEA, per germline. CDR3: CSVGGQDLAYEQYF. In nucleotides, the CDR3 is TGCAGCGTTGGGGGACAGGATCTTGCCTACGAGCAGTACTTC.

This sequence joins TRBV28 and TRBJ2-3; maybe TRBD2 (6 bases). The CDR3 totals 15 residues. Germline CDR1 reads MDHEN; CDR2 reads SYDVKM. The V and J ends lost 9 bases and 2 bases respectively, with 18 bases between them. CDR3 in amino acids: CASLKRVPNTDTQYF. The CDR3 DNA is TGTGCCAGTCTAAAGCGGGTCCCGAACACAGATACGCAGTATTTT. The full variable domain, rest sourced from reference TRBV28 and TRBJ2-3, is DVKVTQSSRYLVKRTGEKVFLECVQDMDHENMFWYRQDPGLGLRLIYFSYDVKMKEKGDIPEGYSVSREKKERFSLILESASTNQTSMYLCASLKRVPNTDTQYFGPGTRLTVL.

As for this clonotype: This sequence may be a read error, since a much larger clone differs from it by one base. This chain connects TRBV27 to TRBJ1-1; 7 nucleotides align to TRBD1. With 6 bases clipped from V and 1 base from J, the junction kept 2 bases outside the gene matches. Germline CDR1 and CDR2: MNHEY and SMNVEV (reference sequence). The CDR3 length is 13 residues. Written as DNA, the CDR3 is TGTGCCAGCAGCTGGGACAGGAACACTGAAGCTTTCTTT. Translating gives CASSWDRNTEAFF.

This clonotype was recorded a few times. V is TRBV6-4 and J is TRBJ1-2; 8 bases fit TRBD1. Trimming cost V 6 bases and J 4 bases; bases outside gene matches: 10. Germline CDR1 MRHNA, CDR2 SNTAGT. The CDR3 has 15 amino acids. CDR3 sequence (DNA): TGTGCCAGCAGCCATACAGGGGGAATTGGCTATGGCTACACCTTC. Encoded protein: CASSHTGGIGYGYTF.

This clonotype has only a few counts. J is TRBJ2-7 and V is TRBV4-3, with 7 bases lining up with TRBD2. The CDR3 has 15 amino acids. Per germline, CDR1 LGHNA and CDR2 YSLEER. Losses at the gene ends were 3 bases for V and 0 bases for J; bases not matched to a gene: 5. The CDR3 spells CASSQLAASSYEQYF. CDR3 DNA: TGCGCCAGCAGCCAGCTAGCGGCAAGCTCCTACGAGCAGTACTTC.